These T cell receptor beta chains were read from a single sample in a study of a mutant IDH1 vaccine in newly diagnosed glioma. The assay was immunoSEQ multiplex PCR, and TCRdb's table has in-frame clones only and misses some. The sample holds roughly 120,000 clones, approximately 87% seen once. Which antigens these TCRs recognize remains unknown. Sequencing used PBMCs, obtained from a glioma patient whose treatment included an IDH1 peptide vaccine. The receptors derive from a woman between 45 and 65 years old with glioma. The CDR3 runs from the conserved cysteine through the conserved F or W. D genes are given only for firm matches. Rows may omit the clone size; those that give it use once, few, many or a size class.

J gene,clone size,D gene,V gene,CDR3 protein,CDR3 DNA
TRBJ2-1,-,TRBD1,TRBV18,CASSLDSGTENEQFF,TGTGCCAGCTCACTTGACTCCGGGACAGAGAATGAGCAGTTCTTC
TRBJ2-5,-,TRBD1,TRBV2,CASSEGRQGWETQYF,TGTGCCAGCAGTGAAGGGAGACAGGGGTGGGAGACCCAGTACTTC
TRBJ1-2,few,TRBD1,TRBV7-3,CASSPGQGNYGYTF,TGTGCCAGCAGCCCGGGACAGGGAAACTATGGCTACACCTTC
TRBJ2-1,-,-,TRBV11-2,CASSLKWRGYYNEQFF,TGTGCCAGCAGCTTAAAGTGGAGGGGTTACTACAATGAGCAGTTCTTC
TRBJ2-3,-,TRBD2,TRBV9,CASSSGGGIDTQYF,TGTGCCAGTTCCTCGGGAGGCGGGATCGATACGCAGTATTTT
TRBJ2-7,-,-,TRBV28,CASRLSLTIYEQYF,TGTGCCAGCAGGCTATCTTTAACCATATACGAGCAGTACTTC
TRBJ1-4,-,-,TRBV12-5,CASGSGRRELEKLFF,TGTGCTAGTGGCTCGGGACGTAGGGAACTTGAAAAACTGTTTTTT
TRBJ2-7,-,-,TRBV6-1,CATEREPGSYEQYF,TGTGCCACCGAAAGGGAGCCAGGATCCTACGAGCAGTACTTC
TRBJ2-7,-,-,TRBV5-6,CASSHSISYEQYF,TGTGCCAGCAGTCATTCCATTTCCTACGAGCAGTACTTC
TRBJ1-2,-,-,TRBV4-1,CASSSPPQGFYGYTF,TGCGCCAGCAGCTCTCCCCCGCAGGGCTTCTATGGCTACACCTTC
TRBJ1-2,-,TRBD1,TRBV7-8,CASSPMDRIGDGYTF,TGTGCCAGCAGCCCGATGGACAGGATCGGTGATGGCTACACCTTC
TRBJ2-7,-,TRBD1,TRBV19,CASGTGYYEQYF,TGTGCCAGCGGGACAGGGTACTACGAGCAGTACTTC
TRBJ2-1,-,TRBD1,TRBV7-9,CASRRDRDRNEQFF,TGTGCCAGCCGCCGGGACAGGGATCGCAATGAGCAGTTCTTC
TRBJ2-7,-,-,TRBV27,CASSPSQRAEYEQYF,TGTGCCAGCAGTCCCTCTCAGAGGGCGGAATACGAGCAGTACTTC
TRBJ2-5,-,TRBD1,TRBV6-6,CASRLTTGGKETQYF,TGTGCCAGCAGGCTCACGACAGGGGGCAAAGAGACCCAGTACTTC
TRBJ2-7,-,TRBD2,TRBV11-1,CASTLTSGRVVSYEQYF,TGTGCCAGCACACTGACTAGCGGGAGGGTGGTTTCCTACGAGCAGTACTTC